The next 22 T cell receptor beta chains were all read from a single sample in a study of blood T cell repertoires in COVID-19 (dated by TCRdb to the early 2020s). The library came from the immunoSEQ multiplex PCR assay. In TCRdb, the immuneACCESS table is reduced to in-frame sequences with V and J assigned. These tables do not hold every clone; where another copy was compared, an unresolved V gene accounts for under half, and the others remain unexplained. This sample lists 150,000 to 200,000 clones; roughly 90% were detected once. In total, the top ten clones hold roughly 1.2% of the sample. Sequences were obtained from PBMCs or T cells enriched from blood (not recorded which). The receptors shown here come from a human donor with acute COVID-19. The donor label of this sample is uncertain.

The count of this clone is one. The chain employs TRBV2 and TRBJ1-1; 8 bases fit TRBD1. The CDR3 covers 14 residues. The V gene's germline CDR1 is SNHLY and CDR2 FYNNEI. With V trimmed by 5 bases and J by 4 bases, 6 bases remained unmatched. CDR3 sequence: CASSSDRVSTEAFF. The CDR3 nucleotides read TGTGCCAGCAGTTCGGACAGGGTATCCACTGAAGCTTTCTTT.

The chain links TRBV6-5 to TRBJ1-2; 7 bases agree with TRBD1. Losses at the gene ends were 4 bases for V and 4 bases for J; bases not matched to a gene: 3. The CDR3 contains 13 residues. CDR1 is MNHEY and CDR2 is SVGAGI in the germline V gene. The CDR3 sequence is CASSSGQAYGYTF. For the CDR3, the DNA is TGTGCCAGCAGTTCCGGACAGGCCTATGGCTACACCTTC.

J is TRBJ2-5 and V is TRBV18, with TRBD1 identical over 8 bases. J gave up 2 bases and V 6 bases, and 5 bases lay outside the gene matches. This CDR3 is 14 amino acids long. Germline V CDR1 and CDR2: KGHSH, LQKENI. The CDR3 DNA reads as TGTGCCAGCTCCTCGAACAGGGGGCAAGAGACCCAGTACTTC. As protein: CASSSNRGQETQYF.

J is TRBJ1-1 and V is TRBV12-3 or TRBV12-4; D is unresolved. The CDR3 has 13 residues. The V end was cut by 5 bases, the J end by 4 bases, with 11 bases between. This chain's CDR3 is CASSAARRTEAFF. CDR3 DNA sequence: TGTGCCAGCAGTGCAGCTAGGCGCACTGAAGCTTTCTTT.

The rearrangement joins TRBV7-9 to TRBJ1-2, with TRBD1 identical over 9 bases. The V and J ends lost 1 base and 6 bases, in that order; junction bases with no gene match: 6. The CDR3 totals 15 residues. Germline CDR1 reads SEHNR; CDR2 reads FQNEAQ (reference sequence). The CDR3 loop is CASSLDGDRVNGYTF. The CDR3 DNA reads TGTGCCAGCAGCTTAGACGGGGACAGGGTGAATGGCTACACCTTC.

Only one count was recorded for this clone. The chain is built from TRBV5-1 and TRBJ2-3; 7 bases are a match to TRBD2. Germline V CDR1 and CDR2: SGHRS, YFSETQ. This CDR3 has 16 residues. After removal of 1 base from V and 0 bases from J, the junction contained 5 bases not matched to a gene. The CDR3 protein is CASSLFSGSSTDTQYF. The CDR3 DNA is TGCGCCAGCAGCTTGTTTAGCGGGTCGAGCACAGATACGCAGTATTTT.

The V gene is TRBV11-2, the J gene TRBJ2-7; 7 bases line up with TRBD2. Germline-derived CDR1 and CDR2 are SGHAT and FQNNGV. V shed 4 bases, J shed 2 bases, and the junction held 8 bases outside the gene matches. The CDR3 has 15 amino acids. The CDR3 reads CASSWSSAGTYEQYF. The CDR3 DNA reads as TGTGCCAGCAGCTGGAGCTCAGCGGGAACCTACGAGCAGTACTTC.

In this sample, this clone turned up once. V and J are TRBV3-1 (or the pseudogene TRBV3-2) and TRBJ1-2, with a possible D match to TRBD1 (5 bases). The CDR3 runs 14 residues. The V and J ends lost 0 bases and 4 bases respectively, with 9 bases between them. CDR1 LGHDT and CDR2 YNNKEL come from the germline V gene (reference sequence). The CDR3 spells CASSQEDISYGYTF. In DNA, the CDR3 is TGTGCCAGCAGCCAAGAGGACATCAGCTATGGCTACACCTTC.

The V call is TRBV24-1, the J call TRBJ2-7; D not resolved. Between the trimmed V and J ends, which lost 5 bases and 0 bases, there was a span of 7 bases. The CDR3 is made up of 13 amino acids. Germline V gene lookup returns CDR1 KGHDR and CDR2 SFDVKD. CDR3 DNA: TGTGCCACCAGTGGATCGAGCTCCTACGAGCAGTACTTC. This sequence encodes CATSGSSSYEQYF.

This CDR3 reads CAWGGLRDTHTGELFF. Here the CDR3 DNA reads TGTGCCTGGGGGGGCCTCCGGGACACCCACACCGGGGAGCTGTTTTTT. The rearrangement uses TRBV30 and TRBJ2-2; tentatively, D is TRBD1 (6 bases). Germline lookup yields CDR1 GTSNPN and CDR2 SVGIG (reference sequence). Trimming removed 5 bases from V and 3 bases from J, with 19 bases in between. This CDR3 contains 16 residues. Together with reference TRBV30 and TRBJ2-2, the CDR3 gives the full variable domain: SQTIHQWPATLVQPVGSPLSLECTVEGTSNPNLYWYRQAAGRGLQLLFYSVGIGQISSEVPQNLSASRPQDRQFILSSKKLLLSDSGFYLCAWGGLRDTHTGELFFGEGSRLTVL.

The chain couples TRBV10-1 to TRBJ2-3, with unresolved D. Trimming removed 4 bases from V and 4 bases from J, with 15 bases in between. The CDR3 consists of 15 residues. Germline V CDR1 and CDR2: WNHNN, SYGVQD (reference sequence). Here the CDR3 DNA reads TGCGCCAGCAGTGCCCGCGGTATCAGCGCAGATACGCAGTATTTT. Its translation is CASSARGISADTQYF.

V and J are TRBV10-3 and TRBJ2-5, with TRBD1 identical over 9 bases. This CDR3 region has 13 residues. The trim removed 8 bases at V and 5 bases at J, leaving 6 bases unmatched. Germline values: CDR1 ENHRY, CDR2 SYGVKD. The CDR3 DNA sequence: TGTGCCATCGGGGGACAGGGCGGTGAGACCCAGTACTTC. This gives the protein CAIGGQGGETQYF.

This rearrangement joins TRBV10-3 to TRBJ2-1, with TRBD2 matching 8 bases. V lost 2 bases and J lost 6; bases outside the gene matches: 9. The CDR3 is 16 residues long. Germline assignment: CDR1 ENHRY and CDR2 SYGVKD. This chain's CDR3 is CAISEANSGEGNEQFF. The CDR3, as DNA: TGTGCCATCAGTGAGGCTAATAGCGGGGAGGGCAATGAGCAGTTCTTC.

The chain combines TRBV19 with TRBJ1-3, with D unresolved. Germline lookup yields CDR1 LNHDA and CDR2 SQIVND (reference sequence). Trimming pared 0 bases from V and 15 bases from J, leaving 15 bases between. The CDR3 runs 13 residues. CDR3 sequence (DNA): TGTGCCAGTAGTATAGATCGCGGAGCCACCCCATATTTT. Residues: CASSIDRGATPYF.

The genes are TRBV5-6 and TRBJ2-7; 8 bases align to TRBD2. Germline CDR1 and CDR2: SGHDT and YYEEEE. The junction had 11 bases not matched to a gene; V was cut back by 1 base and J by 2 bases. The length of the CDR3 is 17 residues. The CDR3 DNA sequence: TGTGCCAGCAGCTTGATTCGGGGCGGGGGGACCCCCTACGAGCAGTACTTC. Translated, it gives CASSLIRGGGTPYEQYF.

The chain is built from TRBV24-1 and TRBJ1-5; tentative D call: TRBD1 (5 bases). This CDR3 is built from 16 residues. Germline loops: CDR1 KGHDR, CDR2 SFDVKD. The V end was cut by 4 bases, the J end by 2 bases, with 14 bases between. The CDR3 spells CATSDPREGRNQPQHF. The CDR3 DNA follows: TGTGCCACCAGTGACCCCAGGGAGGGGCGCAATCAGCCCCAGCATTTT.

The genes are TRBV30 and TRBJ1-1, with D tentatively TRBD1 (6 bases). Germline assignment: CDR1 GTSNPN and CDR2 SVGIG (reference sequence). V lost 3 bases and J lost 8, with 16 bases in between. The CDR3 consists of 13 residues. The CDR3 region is CAWRIRGAPEAFF. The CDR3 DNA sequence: TGTGCCTGGAGGATTCGGGGGGCTCCCGAAGCTTTCTTT.

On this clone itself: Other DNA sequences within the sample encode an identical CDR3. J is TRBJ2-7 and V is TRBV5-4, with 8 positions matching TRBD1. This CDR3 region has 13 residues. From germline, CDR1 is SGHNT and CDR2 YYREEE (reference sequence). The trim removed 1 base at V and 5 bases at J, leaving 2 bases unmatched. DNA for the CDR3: TGTGCCAGCAGCTTGCAGGGGGCCGACGAGCAGTACTTC. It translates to CASSLQGADEQYF. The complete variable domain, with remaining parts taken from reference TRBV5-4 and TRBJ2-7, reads ETGVTQSPTHLIKTRGQQVTLRCSSQSGHNTVSWYQQALGQGPQFIFQYYREEENGRGNFPPRFSGLQFPNYSSELNVNALELDDSALYLCASSLQGADEQYFGPGTRLTVT.

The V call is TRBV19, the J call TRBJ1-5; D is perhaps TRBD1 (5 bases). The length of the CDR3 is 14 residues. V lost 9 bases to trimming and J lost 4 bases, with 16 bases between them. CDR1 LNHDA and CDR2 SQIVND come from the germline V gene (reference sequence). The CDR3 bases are TGTGCCAGCATCGGGACTTTTTGGAATCAGCCCCAGCATTTT. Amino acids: CASIGTFWNQPQHF.

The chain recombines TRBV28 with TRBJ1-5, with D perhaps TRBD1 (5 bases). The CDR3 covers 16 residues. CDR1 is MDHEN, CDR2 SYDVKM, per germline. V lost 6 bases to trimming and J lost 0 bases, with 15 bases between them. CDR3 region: CASRPPRVYSNQPQHF. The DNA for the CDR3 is TGTGCCAGCAGACCGCCCAGGGTTTATAGCAATCAGCCCCAGCATTTT.

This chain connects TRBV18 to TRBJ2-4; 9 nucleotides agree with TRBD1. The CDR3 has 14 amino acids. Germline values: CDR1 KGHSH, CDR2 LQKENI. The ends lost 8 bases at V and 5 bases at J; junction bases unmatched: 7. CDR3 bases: TGTGCCAGCCGGACAGGGGTCGTTGAAAACATTCAGTACTTC. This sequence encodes CASRTGVVENIQYF.

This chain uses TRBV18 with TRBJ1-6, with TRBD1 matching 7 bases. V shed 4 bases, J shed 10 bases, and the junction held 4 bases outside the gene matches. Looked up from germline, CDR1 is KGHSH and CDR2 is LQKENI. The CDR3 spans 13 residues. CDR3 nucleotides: TGTGCCAGCTCACAAACAGGGGAGTCACCCCTCCACTTT. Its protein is CASSQTGESPLHF.